These 17 T cell receptor beta chains came from one sample sequenced in a study of blood T cell repertoires in COVID-19. Profiled with immunoSEQ multiplex PCR; TCRdb holds only in-frame clones, not every one. This sample yields 350,000 to 450,000 clones, of which 86% are seen a single time; around 7.5% belongs to the top ten. The specimen sequenced was peripheral blood. These receptor sequences come from a woman aged 60-75 years with COVID-19, enrolled during active disease.

Remarks on this clone: This same CDR3 is encoded by further DNA sequences in the sample. This rearrangement joins TRBV5-1 to TRBJ1-1, with 8 nucleotides matching TRBD1. CDR1 and CDR2 from the germline V gene are SGHRS and YFSETQ. The CDR3 loop spans 16 amino acids. Losses at the gene ends were 0 bases for V and 0 bases for J; bases not matched to a gene: 4. Written as DNA, the CDR3 is TGCGCCAGCAGCTTGGTAACAGGGGGGGTGAACACTGAAGCTTTCTTT. Its protein is CASSLVTGGVNTEAFF.

The chain recombines TRBV4-3 with TRBJ1-6; TRBD1 might be the D (6 bases). Per the germline V gene, CDR1 is LGHNA and CDR2 is YSLEER. This CDR3 has 16 amino acids. Trimming shortened V by 3 bases and J by 10 bases, and 19 bases separated the two germline ends. The CDR3 coding sequence is TGCGCCAGCAGCCAGTCGGTCCGGGACACGGGCTCACCCCTCCACTTT. Protein product: CASSQSVRDTGSPLHF.

The V call is TRBV9, the J call TRBJ1-6; TRBD1 aligns across 10 bases. The ends lost 3 bases at V and 2 bases at J; junction bases unmatched: 8. The CDR3 is 18 amino acids. Per the germline V gene, CDR1 is SGDLS and CDR2 is YYNGEE. As DNA, the CDR3 is TGTGCCAGCAGCGCTTACGCGACAGGGGGCGCCTATAATTCACCCCTCCACTTT. Its protein is CASSAYATGGAYNSPLHF.

This clone is a singleton in its sample. The J gene is TRBJ2-1, the V gene TRBV7-3, with a tentative D call TRBD2 (6 bases). Germline CDR1 reads SGHTA; CDR2 reads FQGTGA. The CDR3 runs to 16 residues. The V end lost 5 bases, the J end lost 2 bases, and 16 bases lay between the germline ends. The CDR3 DNA reads TGTGCCAGCAGCCCCCAGGGACTCACTACCTACAATGAGCAGTTCTTC. Translation: CASSPQGLTTYNEQFF. Supplemented by reference TRBV7-3 and TRBJ2-1, the full variable domain reads GAGVSQTPSNKVTEKGKYVELRCDPISGHTALYWYRQSLGQGPEFLIYFQGTGAADDSGLPNDRFFAVRPEGSVSTLKIQRTERGDSAVYLCASSPQGLTTYNEQFFGPGTRLTVL.

The chain carries TRBV4-3 and TRBJ2-3, with 16 bases aligning to TRBD2. This CDR3 contains 18 residues. V gave up 3 bases and J gave up 6 bases; unmatched junction bases: 9. The germline CDR1 and CDR2 sequences are LGHNA and YSLEER. The CDR3 bases are TGCGCCAGCAGCCAGGGGACTAGCGGGGGGGCGTGGAGGGATACGCAGTATTTT. Translated, it gives CASSQGTSGGAWRDTQYF.

The chain is built from TRBV7-8 and TRBJ1-3; 7 nucleotides line up with TRBD1. The length of the CDR3 is 16 residues. V lost 5 bases and J lost 0; bases outside the gene matches: 7. Per the germline V gene, CDR1 is SGHVS and CDR2 is FQNEAQ. CDR3 in amino acids: CASSRDRAFSGNTIYF. The CDR3 region has the DNA TGTGCCAGCAGCCGAGACAGGGCTTTCTCTGGAAACACCATATATTTT.

A note on this clone: This clone may be a read error of a much larger clone one base away. The chain has TRBV3-1 (or the pseudogene TRBV3-2) and TRBJ1-1; tentatively, D is TRBD1 (6 bases). CDR3 length: 13 residues. Trimming pared 4 bases from V and 1 base from J, leaving 7 bases between. Germline V CDR1 and CDR2: LGHDT, YNNKEL (reference sequence). The chain's CDR3 is CASSLTGNTEAFF. CDR3 DNA sequence: TGTGCCAGCAGCCTGACAGGGAACACTGAAGCTTTCTTT.

The chain combines TRBV6-1 with TRBJ1-2, with D uncertain. Germline V gene data show CDR1 as MNHNS and CDR2 as SASEGT. The CDR3 runs to 11 residues. V was pared by 8 bases and J by 6 bases, with 10 bases between. Here the CDR3 DNA reads TGTGCCAGCGCCCGCGGGGATGGCTACACCTTC. Its translation is CASARGDGYTF.

V is TRBV19 and J is TRBJ1-1, with D perhaps TRBD1 (5 bases). V dropped 6 bases and J dropped 5 bases, with 16 bases sitting between them. The CDR3 covers 14 residues. Germline CDR1 is LNHDA and CDR2 is SQIVND (reference sequence). The CDR3 DNA is TGTGCCAGTAGATTAAACCGGGACTTAACTGAAGCTTTCTTT. It translates to CASRLNRDLTEAFF.

The rearrangement joins TRBV7-8 to TRBJ1-2; D may be TRBD1 (6 bases). Trimming took 4 bases from V and 6 from J, leaving 15 bases between them. This CDR3 comprises 14 residues. Germline V gene sequence: CDR1 SGHVS, CDR2 FQNEAQ. The CDR3 DNA reads TGTGCCAGCAGCTCCCTCGACAGGTCTCATGGCTACACCTTC. This sequence encodes CASSSLDRSHGYTF.

This chain connects TRBV6-5 to TRBJ1-4; TRBD1 agrees at 8 bases. This CDR3 comprises 15 residues. Germline CDR1 reads MNHEY; CDR2 reads SVGAGI. V was clipped by 2 bases and J by 7 bases; unmatched bases: 6. CDR3 amino acids: CASSYRTGIGEKLFF. The CDR3 nucleotides read TGTGCCAGCAGTTACAGGACAGGGATCGGTGAAAAACTGTTTTTT.

The rearrangement uses TRBV5-4 and TRBJ1-3; D perhaps matches TRBD1 (5 bases). Germline values: CDR1 SGHNT, CDR2 YYREEE (reference sequence). The CDR3 extends over 15 amino acids. V lost 5 bases and J lost 4, with 16 bases in between. CDR3: CASSPGGGTGNTIYF. The CDR3 DNA reads TGTGCCAGCAGTCCTGGGGGAGGAACCGGAAACACCATATATTTT.

The V gene is TRBV7-8, the J gene TRBJ2-3; weak D call: TRBD2 (6 bases). The germline V and J ends were trimmed by 6 bases and 4 bases, with 17 bases remaining between them. CDR3 length: 15 amino acids. The germline gives CDR1 SGHVS, CDR2 FQNEAQ. CDR3 sequence reads: CASSRRGYVADTQYF. The CDR3 coding sequence is TGTGCCAGCAGTCGCCGGGGGTATGTAGCAGATACGCAGTATTTT.

The chain joins TRBV19 to TRBJ2-1, with D perhaps matching TRBD1 (5 bases). Between the trimmed V and J ends, which lost 0 bases and 3 bases, there was a span of 15 bases. This CDR3 region has 17 residues. Germline-derived CDR1 and CDR2 are LNHDA and SQIVND (reference sequence). CDR3 sequence: CASSIDGPGKGYNEQFF. The CDR3 DNA reads as TGTGCCAGTAGTATAGACGGCCCAGGGAAGGGCTACAATGAGCAGTTCTTC.

V is TRBV6-5 and J is TRBJ1-3; no clear D gene. V dropped 0 bases and J dropped 0 bases, with 6 bases sitting between them. There are 15 residues in the CDR3. The germline V gene encodes CDR1 MNHEY and CDR2 SVGAGI. Written as DNA, the CDR3 is TGTGCCAGCAGTTACTCCGGGGACTCTGGAAACACCATATATTTT. Its translation is CASSYSGDSGNTIYF.

The chain employs TRBV19 and TRBJ1-1; 8 nucleotides line up with TRBD1. V lost 5 bases and J lost 3; bases outside the gene matches: 14. Germline CDR1 and CDR2: LNHDA and SQIVND (reference sequence). This CDR3 has 17 amino acids. The chain's CDR3 is CASSEKTGVGVYTEAFF. The CDR3 coding sequence is TGTGCCAGTAGTGAAAAGACAGGGGTCGGGGTTTACACTGAAGCTTTCTTT.

The V and J genes are TRBV4-1 and TRBJ1-2; the D is unclear. The germline V and J ends were trimmed by 0 bases and 1 base, with 3 bases remaining between them. CDR1 and CDR2 (germline): MGHRA, YSYEKL. This CDR3 contains 13 residues. In DNA form, the CDR3 reads TGCGCCAGCAGCCAAGACAGTAACTATGGCTACACCTTC. Residues: CASSQDSNYGYTF.